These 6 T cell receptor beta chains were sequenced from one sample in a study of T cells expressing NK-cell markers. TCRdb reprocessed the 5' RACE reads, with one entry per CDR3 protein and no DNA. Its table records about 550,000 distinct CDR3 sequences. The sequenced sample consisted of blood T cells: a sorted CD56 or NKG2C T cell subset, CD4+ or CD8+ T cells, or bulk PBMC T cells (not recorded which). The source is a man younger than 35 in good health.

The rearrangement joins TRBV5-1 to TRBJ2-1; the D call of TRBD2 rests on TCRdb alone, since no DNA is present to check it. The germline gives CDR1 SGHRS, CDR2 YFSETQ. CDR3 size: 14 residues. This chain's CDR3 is CASRGTSGINEQFF.

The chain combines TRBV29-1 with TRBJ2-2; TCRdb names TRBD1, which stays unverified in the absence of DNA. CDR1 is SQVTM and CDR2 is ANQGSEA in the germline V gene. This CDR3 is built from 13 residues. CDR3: CSTQGASTGELFF.

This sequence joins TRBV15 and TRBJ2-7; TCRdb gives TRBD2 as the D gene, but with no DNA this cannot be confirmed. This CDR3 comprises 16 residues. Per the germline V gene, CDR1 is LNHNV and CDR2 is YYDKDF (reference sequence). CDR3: CATSRAGTSGMLEQYF.

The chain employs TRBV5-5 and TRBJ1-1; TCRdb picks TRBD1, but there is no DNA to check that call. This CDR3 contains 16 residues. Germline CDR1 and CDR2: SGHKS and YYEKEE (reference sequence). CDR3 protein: CASSFIWTVADTEAFF.

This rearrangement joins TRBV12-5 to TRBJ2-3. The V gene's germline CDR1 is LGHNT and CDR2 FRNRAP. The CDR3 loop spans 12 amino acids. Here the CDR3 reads CASGSSRYTQYF.

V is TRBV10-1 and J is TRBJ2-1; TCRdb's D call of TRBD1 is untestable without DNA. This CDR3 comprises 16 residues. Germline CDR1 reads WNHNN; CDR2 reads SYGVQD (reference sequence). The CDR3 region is CASSEFRTGEYNEQFF.